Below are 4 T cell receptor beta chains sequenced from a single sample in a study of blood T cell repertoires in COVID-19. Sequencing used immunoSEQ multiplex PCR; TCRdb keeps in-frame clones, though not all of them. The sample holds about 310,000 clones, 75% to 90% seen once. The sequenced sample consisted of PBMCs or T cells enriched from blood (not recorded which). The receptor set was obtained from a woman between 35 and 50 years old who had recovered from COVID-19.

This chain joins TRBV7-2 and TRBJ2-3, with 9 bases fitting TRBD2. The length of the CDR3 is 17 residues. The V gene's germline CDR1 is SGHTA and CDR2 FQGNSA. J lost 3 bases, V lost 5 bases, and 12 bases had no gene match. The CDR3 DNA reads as TGTGCCAGCAGCCCCACCGAGAGCGGGAGGTGGACAGATACGCAGTATTTT. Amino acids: CASSPTESGRWTDTQYF.

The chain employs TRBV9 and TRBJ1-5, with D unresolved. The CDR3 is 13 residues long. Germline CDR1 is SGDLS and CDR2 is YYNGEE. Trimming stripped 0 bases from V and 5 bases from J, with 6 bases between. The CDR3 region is CASSVDGDQPQHF. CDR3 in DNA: TGTGCCAGCAGCGTAGATGGAGATCAGCCCCAGCATTTT.

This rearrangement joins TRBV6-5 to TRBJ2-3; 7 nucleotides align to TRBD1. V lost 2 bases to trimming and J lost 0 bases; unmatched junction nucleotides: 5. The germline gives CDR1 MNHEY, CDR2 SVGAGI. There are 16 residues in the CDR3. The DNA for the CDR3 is TGTGCCAGCAGTTACCCCGGGACAGCTAGCACAGATACGCAGTATTTT. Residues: CASSYPGTASTDTQYF.

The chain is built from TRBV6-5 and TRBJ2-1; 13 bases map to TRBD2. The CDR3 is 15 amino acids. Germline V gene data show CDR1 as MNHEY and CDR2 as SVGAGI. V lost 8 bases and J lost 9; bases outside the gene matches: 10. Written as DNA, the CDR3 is TGTGCCAGCCGCTTTACTAGCGGGGGGGCGGGTGAGCAGTTCTTC. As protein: CASRFTSGGAGEQFF.